The clone carrying this TCR beta chain was observed many times. What it binds is unknown. The sample belongs to a study of T cells after yellow fever vaccination. The V and J ends lost 4 bases and 5 bases, in that order; junction bases with no gene match: 10. The CDR3 length is 17 residues. Germline V gene lookup returns CDR1 MNHNY and CDR2 SVGAGI (reference sequence). TCRdb called the 5' RACE reads again in MiXCR, with one record for every CDR3 protein. The sample holds approximately 300,000 distinct CDR3 sequences, about 10% seen once. General study points: Subsequent to the booster, the majority of primary-vaccination clones reappeared (around 96% CD4, about 90% CD8). The appearance of a small share of clonotypes in both CD4 and CD8 compartments was observed.

J is TRBJ2-5 and V is TRBV6-6; 13 nucleotides agree with TRBD2. The sequence derives from a man in his late teens or twenties who received the YFV17D yellow fever vaccine. The source material was CD4+ T cells sorted from PBMCs, sampled 45 days after the yellow fever booster vaccination. The CDR3, as DNA: TGTGCCAGCAGTTTCCAAGAACTAGCGGGGGGGAGGGAGACCCAGTACTTC. Translated: CASSFQELAGGRETQYF.